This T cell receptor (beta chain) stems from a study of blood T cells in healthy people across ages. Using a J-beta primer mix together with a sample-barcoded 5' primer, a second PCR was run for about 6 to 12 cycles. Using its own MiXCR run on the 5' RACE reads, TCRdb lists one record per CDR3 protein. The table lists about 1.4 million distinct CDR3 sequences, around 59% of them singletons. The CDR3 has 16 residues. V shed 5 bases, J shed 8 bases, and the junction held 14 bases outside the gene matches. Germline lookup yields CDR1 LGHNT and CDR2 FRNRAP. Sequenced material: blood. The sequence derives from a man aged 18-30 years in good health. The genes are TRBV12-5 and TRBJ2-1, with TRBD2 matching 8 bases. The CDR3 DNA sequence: TGTGCTAGTGGTCCACCGCTAGCGGGTGGGTACGATGAGCAGTTCTTC. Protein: CASGPPLAGGYDEQFF.